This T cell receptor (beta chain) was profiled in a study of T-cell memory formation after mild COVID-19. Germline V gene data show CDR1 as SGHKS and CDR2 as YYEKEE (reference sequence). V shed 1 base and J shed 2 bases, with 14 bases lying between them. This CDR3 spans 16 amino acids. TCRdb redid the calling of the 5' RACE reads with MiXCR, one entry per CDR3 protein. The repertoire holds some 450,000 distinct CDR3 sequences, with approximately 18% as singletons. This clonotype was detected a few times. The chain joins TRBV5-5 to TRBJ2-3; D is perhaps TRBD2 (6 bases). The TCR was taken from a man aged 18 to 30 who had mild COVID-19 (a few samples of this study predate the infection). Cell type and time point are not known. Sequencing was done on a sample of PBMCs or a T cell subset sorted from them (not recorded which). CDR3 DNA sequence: TGTGCCAGCAGCTTGTCGCAGGGAGGCACCACAGATACGCAGTATTTT. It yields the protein CASSLSQGGTTDTQYF. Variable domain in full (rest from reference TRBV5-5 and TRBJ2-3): DAGVTQSPTHLIKTRGQQVTLRCSPISGHKSVSWYQQVLGQGPQFIFQYYEKEERGRGNFPDRFSARQFPNYSSELNVNALLLGDSALYLCASSLSQGGTTDTQYFGPGTRLTVL.